One sample yielded the 18 T cell receptor beta chains listed below, sequenced in a study of control samples from healthy donors and cancer patients. The repertoire was sequenced with immunoSEQ multiplex PCR; TCRdb's copy has only in-frame clones and lacks some. Of roughly 81,000 clones in the sample, roughly 82% were seen once. The sample taken for sequencing was PBMCs. The receptors here all came from a man in his sixties with head and neck cancer.

The chain recombines TRBV2 with TRBJ2-3, with 7 bases fitting TRBD2. The CDR3 spans 15 residues. Germline V lookup: CDR1 SNHLY, CDR2 FYNNEI. J gave up 2 bases and V 6 bases, and 8 bases lay outside the gene matches. The chain's CDR3 is CASRERDYTTDTQYF. In DNA, the CDR3 is TGTGCCAGCAGGGAACGGGACTACACCACAGATACGCAGTATTTT.

V is TRBV30 and J is TRBJ1-3; tentative D call: TRBD1 (5 bases). The germline CDR1 and CDR2 sequences are GTSNPN and SVGIG (reference sequence). The CDR3 totals 13 residues. Trimming took 5 bases from V and 3 from J, leaving 11 bases between them. The CDR3 reads CAWAGTVGNTIYF. Here the CDR3 DNA reads TGTGCCTGGGCCGGGACGGTTGGAAACACCATATATTTT. The complete variable domain, with remaining parts taken from reference TRBV30 and TRBJ1-3, reads SQTIHQWPATLVQPVGSPLSLECTVEGTSNPNLYWYRQAAGRGLQLLFYSVGIGQISSEVPQNLSASRPQDRQFILSSKKLLLSDSGFYLCAWAGTVGNTIYFGEGSWLTVV.

The chain joins TRBV28 to TRBJ2-7, with 14 bases matching TRBD2. The CDR3 length is 16 residues. The V gene's germline CDR1 is MDHEN and CDR2 SYDVKM. CDR3 protein: CAAVGLAGVSVYEQYF. In DNA, the CDR3 is TGTGCTGCGGTGGGACTAGCGGGAGTCTCGGTCTACGAGCAGTACTTC.

The chain is built from TRBV14 and TRBJ2-7; a possible D gene is TRBD1 (6 bases). Between the trimmed V and J ends, which lost 3 bases and 4 bases, there was a span of 10 bases. The CDR3 is 13 amino acids. Per the germline V gene, CDR1 is SGHDN and CDR2 is FVKESK. Here the CDR3 DNA reads TGTGCCAGCAGCCACGTAGGGGGTTACGAGCAGTACTTC. This gives the protein CASSHVGGYEQYF.

This chain joins TRBV10-2 and TRBJ1-2; TRBD1 matches 7 bases. This CDR3 has 14 amino acids. Germline assignment: CDR1 WSHSY and CDR2 SAAADI. V dropped 2 bases and J dropped 8; count of bases not matched to a gene: 8. CDR3 in DNA: TGCGCCAGCAGTGAGAGGGAGACAGGGAGGGGCTACACCTTC. It is translated as CASSERETGRGYTF.

The V and J genes are TRBV5-4 and TRBJ2-3; D is perhaps TRBD2 (6 bases). The length of the CDR3 is 14 residues. V lost 5 bases and J lost 0, with 10 bases in between. Germline loops: CDR1 SGHNT, CDR2 YYREEE (reference sequence). CDR3 in DNA: TGTGCCAGCAGGATAGCGGCTAGCACAGATACGCAGTATTTT. Amino acids: CASRIAASTDTQYF.

This sequence joins TRBV6-5 and TRBJ2-5, with unresolved D. This CDR3 contains 13 residues. The germline gives CDR1 MNHEY, CDR2 SVGAGI. Between the trimmed V and J ends, which lost 0 bases and 4 bases, there was a span of 6 bases. This chain's CDR3 is CASSYSLGETQYF. CDR3 coding DNA: TGTGCCAGCAGTTACTCTCTGGGAGAGACCCAGTACTTC.

The chain joins TRBV18 to TRBJ2-1; 8 bases line up with TRBD2. Per germline, CDR1 KGHSH and CDR2 LQKENI. V was pared by 2 bases and J by 6 bases, with 3 bases of the junction left unmatched. The CDR3 is 14 amino acids. The CDR3 sequence: CASSPRSGSNEQFF. The CDR3 DNA is TGTGCCAGCTCACCAAGAAGCGGGAGCAATGAGCAGTTCTTC.

This clone has just one count. The chain combines TRBV19 with TRBJ2-4, with unresolved D. Deletions cut 3 bases from V and 2 bases from J, with 23 bases between. The CDR3 is 19 amino acids. In germline, CDR1 is LNHDA, CDR2 SQIVND (reference sequence). The DNA of the CDR3 is TGTGCCAGTAGTATTCGCCCCCCAGACGTTGTATTATCCAAAAACATTCAGTACTTC. This gives the protein CASSIRPPDVVLSKNIQYF.

In nucleotides, the CDR3 is TGTGCCAGTACCTCACTCGGACAGGGGTGGAATGAGCAGTTCTTC. This codes for CASTSLGQGWNEQFF. The chain recombines TRBV19 with TRBJ2-1; 9 bases agree with TRBD1. The CDR3 is made up of 15 amino acids. The J segment lost 7 bases and the V segment lost 7 bases, leaving 11 bases of the junction unmatched. Germline CDR1 is LNHDA and CDR2 is SQIVND (reference sequence).

The chain carries TRBV6-2 or TRBV6-3 and TRBJ1-4; D is unclear. The CDR3 sequence is 14 residues long. Germline V lookup: CDR1 MNHEY, CDR2 SVGEGT. V lost 4 bases to trimming and J lost 6 bases, with 12 bases between them. In DNA, the CDR3 is TGTGCCAGCAGTTGGGGTCCTCCGGATGAAAAACTGTTTTTT. Amino acid sequence: CASSWGPPDEKLFF.

This chain connects TRBV19 to TRBJ2-1; 7 positions match TRBD1. V dropped 4 bases and J dropped 6; count of bases not matched to a gene: 15. This CDR3 is 17 amino acids long. Germline lookup yields CDR1 LNHDA and CDR2 SQIVND (reference sequence). CDR3 region: CASSTWDLTGWSNEQFF. The CDR3 bases are TGTGCCAGTAGTACCTGGGATTTGACAGGGTGGTCCAATGAGCAGTTCTTC.

The rearrangement joins TRBV2 to TRBJ1-2; no definite D call. CDR1 is SNHLY and CDR2 is FYNNEI in the germline V gene. V lost 5 bases and J 7 bases, leaving 17 bases between the germline ends. The CDR3 extends over 14 amino acids. CDR3: CASSYLGRRSGYTF. The CDR3 DNA sequence: TGTGCCAGCAGTTATCTCGGGAGGCGGAGTGGCTACACCTTC.

V is TRBV20-1 and J is TRBJ1-5; no definite D call. The CDR3 has 14 residues. Germline CDR1 DFQATT, CDR2 SNEGSKA (reference sequence). V lost 3 bases to trimming and J lost 3 bases, with 12 bases between them. The CDR3 loop is CSASTEISNQPQHF. CDR3 in DNA: TGCAGTGCTAGTACTGAGATTTCCAATCAGCCCCAGCATTTT.

The chain carries TRBV27 and TRBJ2-1; D is undetermined. Germline V CDR1 and CDR2: MNHEY, SMNVEV (reference sequence). V shed 5 bases and J shed 9 bases, with 11 bases lying between them. The CDR3 length is 12 residues. The CDR3 DNA sequence: TGTGCCAGCAGTATTCCTTGGGGTGAGCAGTTCTTC. Translating it yields CASSIPWGEQFF.

The genes are TRBV19 and TRBJ1-5, with D hard to call. The CDR3 loop spans 14 amino acids. Trimming stripped 1 base from V and 2 bases from J, with 6 bases between. CDR1 LNHDA and CDR2 SQIVND come from the germline V gene (reference sequence). CDR3 region: CASSIGFGNQPQHF. Written as DNA, the CDR3 is TGTGCCAGTAGTATAGGTTTCGGCAATCAGCCCCAGCATTTT. The variable domain in full, completed from reference TRBV19 and TRBJ1-5, reads DGGITQSPKYLFRKEGQNVTLSCEQNLNHDAMYWYRQDPGQGLRLIYYSQIVNDFQKGDIAEGYSVSREKKESFPLTVTSAQKNPTAFYLCASSIGFGNQPQHFGDGTRLSIL.

The V call is TRBV18, the J call TRBJ2-7; D is possibly TRBD1 or TRBD2 (5 bases each). The V end was cut by 3 bases, the J end by 6 bases, with 15 bases between. CDR3 size: 14 residues. Germline V gives CDR1 KGHSH, CDR2 LQKENI. As DNA, the CDR3 is TGTGCCAGCTCACCCGGGACCCGTCCATCCGAGCAGTACTTC. It is translated as CASSPGTRPSEQYF.

V gene TRBV7-9 combines with J gene TRBJ1-1; no definite D call. Trimming took 1 base from V and 3 from J, leaving 6 bases between them. Germline CDR1 and CDR2: SEHNR and FQNEAQ (reference sequence). The CDR3 extends over 13 amino acids. The CDR3, as DNA: TGTGCCAGCAGCTTAGTTCTCGACACTGAAGCTTTCTTT. This translates into CASSLVLDTEAFF.